The text below deals with one T cell receptor (beta chain). It was with 60 Vbeta and 13 Jbeta primers that the PCR ran. The assay was immunoSEQ multiplex PCR, and TCRdb's table has in-frame clones only and misses some. The sample shows about 190,000 clones, approximately 85% of them seen only once. Unrecorded immune exposures were likely, despite nominal health at sampling. This sample is part of a study of cytomegalovirus exposure and HLA in healthy donors. The wider study: A data release that came early held approximately 85 million unique TCRs from HLA-typed donors.

The CDR3 loop spans 16 amino acids. The germline V and J ends were trimmed by 4 bases and 0 bases, with 15 bases remaining between them. Germline CDR1 reads SGHRS; CDR2 reads YFSETQ. The chain uses TRBV5-1 and TRBJ2-3; D gene ambiguous. Sequenced: PBMCs. The TCR originated in a man aged 18-30 years in good health and CMV-seronegative. The CDR3 bases are TGCGCCAGCAGCCCCAGTCCGGGTCACAGCACAGATACGCAGTATTTT. Translated: CASSPSPGHSTDTQYF. Combining the CDR3 with reference TRBV5-1 and TRBJ2-3 gives the whole variable domain KAGVTQTPRYLIKTRGQQVTLSCSPISGHRSVSWYQQTPGQGLQFLFEYFSETQRNKGNFPGRFSGRQFSNSRSEMNVSTLELGDSALYLCASSPSPGHSTDTQYFGPGTRLTVL.